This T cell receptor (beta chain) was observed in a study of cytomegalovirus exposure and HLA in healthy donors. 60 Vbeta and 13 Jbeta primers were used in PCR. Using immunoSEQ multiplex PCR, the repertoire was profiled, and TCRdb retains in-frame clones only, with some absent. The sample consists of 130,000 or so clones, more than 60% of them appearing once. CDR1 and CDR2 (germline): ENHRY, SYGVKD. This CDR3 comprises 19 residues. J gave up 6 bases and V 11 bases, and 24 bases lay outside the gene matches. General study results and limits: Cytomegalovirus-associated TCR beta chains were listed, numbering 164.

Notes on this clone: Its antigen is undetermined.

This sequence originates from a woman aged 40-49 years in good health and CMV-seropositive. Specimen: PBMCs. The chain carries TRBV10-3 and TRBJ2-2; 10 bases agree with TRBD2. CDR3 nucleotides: TGTGCCTCCCAAGCGGTCGACAGGGGCGCTCTAGCGGGAGCCGGGGAGCTGTTTTTT. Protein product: CASQAVDRGALAGAGELFF.